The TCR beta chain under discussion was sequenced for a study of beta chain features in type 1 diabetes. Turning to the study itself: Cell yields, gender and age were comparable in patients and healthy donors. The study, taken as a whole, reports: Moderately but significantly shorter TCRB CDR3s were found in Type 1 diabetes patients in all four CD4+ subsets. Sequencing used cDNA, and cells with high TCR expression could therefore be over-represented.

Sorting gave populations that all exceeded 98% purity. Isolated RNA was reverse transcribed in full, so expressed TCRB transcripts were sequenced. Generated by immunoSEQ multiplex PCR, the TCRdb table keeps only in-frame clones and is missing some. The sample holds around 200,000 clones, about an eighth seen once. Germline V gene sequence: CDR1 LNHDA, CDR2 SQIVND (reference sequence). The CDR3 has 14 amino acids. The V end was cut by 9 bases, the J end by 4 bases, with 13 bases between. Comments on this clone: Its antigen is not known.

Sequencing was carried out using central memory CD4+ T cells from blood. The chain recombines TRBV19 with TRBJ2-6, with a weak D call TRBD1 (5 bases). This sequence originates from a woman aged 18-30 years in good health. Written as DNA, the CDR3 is TGTGCCAGCAGGGTAGGTAGGGGGGCCAACGTCCTGACTTTC. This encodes CASRVGRGANVLTF. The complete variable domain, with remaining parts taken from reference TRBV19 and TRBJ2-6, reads DGGITQSPKYLFRKEGQNVTLSCEQNLNHDAMYWYRQDPGQGLRLIYYSQIVNDFQKGDIAEGYSVSREKKESFPLTVTSAQKNPTAFYLCASRVGRGANVLTFGAGSRLTVL.